Listed below are T cell receptor beta chains from one sample, sequenced in a study of T cell responses to AZD1222 COVID-19 vaccine. The table came from immunoSEQ multiplex PCR; TCRdb's copy has only in-frame clones and leaves some out. Of about 72,000 clones detected, around 86% appear once; the ten largest clones hold approximately 25%. The material was peripheral blood, obtained on day 0 of AZD1222 vaccination. All receptors derive from an adult in good health. Both conserved end residues are part of each CDR3. D genes are given only for firm matches. Not all rows give a size; the values are once, few, many and, for expanded clones, a class.

v_call	j_call	d_call	clone_size	cdr3_nt	cdr3_aa
TRBV14	TRBJ2-2	.	.	TGTGCCAGCAGTCGAGGTGGCACCGGGGAGCTGTTTTTT	CASSRGGTGELFF
TRBV11-1	TRBJ2-5	.	.	TGTGCCAGCAGCTCGGGGGAGCTGTACCAAGAGACCCAGTACTTC	CASSSGELYQETQYF
TRBV19	TRBJ1-1	.	.	TGTGCCAGTAGTCAGGACACTGAAGCTTTCTTT	CASSQDTEAFF
TRBV7-8	TRBJ1-1	TRBD1	.	TGTGCCAGCAGCTCTCCGGGACAGGGTCCTCCCTACACTGAAGCTTTCTTT	CASSSPGQGPPYTEAFF
TRBV14	TRBJ2-7	.	.	TGTGCCAGCAGCCAGGCCGGGAGTAGTAGGACATCCGAGCAGTACTTC	CASSQAGSSRTSEQYF
TRBV21-1	TRBJ2-1	.	.	TGTGCCAGCAGCAAATGGAGGGATCTAGTATCTCTGGGCAATGAGCAGTTCTTC	CASSKWRDLVSLGNEQFF
TRBV6-2/TRBV6-3	TRBJ2-3	TRBD2	.	TGTGCCAGCAGCCATGGGACTAGCGCGAACACAGATACGCAGTATTTT	CASSHGTSANTDTQYF
TRBV1	TRBJ1-1	.	.	TGCACCAGCAGCCAAGTAAATCCAGGGGGTAACACTGAAGCTTTCTTT	CTSSQVNPGGNTEAFF
TRBV6-5	TRBJ1-2	.	.	TGTGCCAGCAGGTCCGTTAGGAGGGCCTATGGCTACACCTTC	CASRSVRRAYGYTF
TRBV28	TRBJ1-2	TRBD1	.	TGTGCCAGCAGTATGATAGCGACAGGGTCGTATCGAAATGGCTACACCTTC	CASSMIATGSYRNGYTF
TRBV5-4	TRBJ2-7	TRBD1	.	TGTGCCAGCAGCGTAGACAGGGTACGGCCGACGCAGTACTTC	CASSVDRVRPTQYF
TRBV5-1	TRBJ2-2	.	.	TGCGCCAGCAGCTCCGCGAACACCGGGGAGCTGTTTTTT	CASSSANTGELFF
TRBV7-9	TRBJ2-5	.	.	TGTGCCAGCAGCTCCCTCGGGTCCGTACAAGAGACCCAGTACTTC	CASSSLGSVQETQYF
TRBV7-9	TRBJ1-5	.	.	TGTGCCAGCAGCCAACAGGGTTTTCAGCCCCAGCATTTT	CASSQQGFQPQHF
TRBV18	TRBJ2-4	.	.	TGTGCCAGCTCTCCTGGACTATTAAACATTCAGTACTTC	CASSPGLLNIQYF
TRBV18	TRBJ1-4	TRBD1	.	TGTGCCAGCTCACCACCGGGACAGTCGGAAAAACTGTTTTTT	CASSPPGQSEKLFF
TRBV3-1/TRBV3-2	TRBJ1-2	.	.	TGTGCCAGCAGCCTCGGGTCCATCTATGGCTACACCTTC	CASSLGSIYGYTF
TRBV6-5	TRBJ1-2	TRBD1	.	TGTGCCAGCAGCCGGACAGGGGGGGGAGGCTACACCTTC	CASSRTGGGGYTF
TRBV5-8	TRBJ1-6	TRBD1	.	TGTGCCAGCAGCTTGGCCTTAGGACAGGGTGCTGGTAATTCACCCCTCCACTTT	CASSLALGQGAGNSPLHF
TRBV28	TRBJ2-7	.	few	TGTGCCAGCAGTGGAATGTACGAGCAGTACTTC	CASSGMYEQYF
TRBV18	TRBJ1-1	.	once	TGTGCCAGCTCACCCTCGGGACAAATGAACACTGAAGCTTTCTTT	CASSPSGQMNTEAFF
TRBV15	TRBJ1-1	.	.	TGTGCCACCAGCGGAGGGACCGGGACCCAAGAGGCGGCTTTCTTT	CATSGGTGTQEAAFF
TRBV7-9	TRBJ1-1	.	.	TGTGCCAGCAGCTTTGGAGCTAACACTGAAGCTTTCTTT	CASSFGANTEAFF
TRBV7-3	TRBJ2-1	TRBD2	.	TGTGCCAGCAGCTTGAACGGGGGGTCCTACAATGAGCAGTTCTTC	CASSLNGGSYNEQFF
TRBV7-2	TRBJ1-2	.	.	TGTGCCAGCAGCTTGGGGTCCCGGGGGGACTATGGCTACACCTTC	CASSLGSRGDYGYTF
TRBV30	TRBJ1-5	.	.	TGTGCCTGGACGGGTCAGGAAAATCAGCCCCAGCATTTT	CAWTGQENQPQHF
TRBV7-9	TRBJ2-2	TRBD2	.	TGTGCCAGCAGCCCCGACGACGGGGGGGCCCGTTGGCACACCGGGGAGCTGTTTTTT	CASSPDDGGARWHTGELFF
TRBV7-2	TRBJ2-4	.	once	TGTGCCAGCAGCCTCCCCCGACGGGACAAAAACATTCAGTACTTC	CASSLPRRDKNIQYF
TRBV6-4	TRBJ2-2	.	.	TGTGCCAGCAGTACGGGGCCTGACACCGGGGAGCTGTTTTTT	CASSTGPDTGELFF
TRBV15	TRBJ1-5	TRBD1	.	TGTGCCACCAGCAGTGACAGGGGGAGCAATCAGCCCCAGCATTTT	CATSSDRGSNQPQHF
TRBV27	TRBJ2-2	TRBD1	.	TGTGCCAGCAGTTTATTCGGCCAGGGGGTCAGGGAGCTGTTTTTT	CASSLFGQGVRELFF
TRBV30	TRBJ2-2	TRBD2	.	TGTGCCTGGAGTGCTTATAGCGGGGCGAACACCGGGGAGCTGTTTTTT	CAWSAYSGANTGELFF
TRBV7-2	TRBJ1-2	.	few	TGTGCCAGCAGCTTAGCGCTCGGGGGGCAGGTTGGCTACACCTTC	CASSLALGGQVGYTF
TRBV7-2	TRBJ1-1	.	.	TGTGCCAGCAGCTTAGGGCTCTCGGGTGAAGCTTTCTTT	CASSLGLSGEAFF
TRBV27	TRBJ2-1	.	.	TGTGCCAGCAGTTTATCTGTCCCCGTTTACAATGAGCAGTTCTTC	CASSLSVPVYNEQFF
TRBV5-4	TRBJ1-4	.	.	TGTGCCAGCCAGGTCGGGGGGTCTCGGGAAAAACTGTTTTTT	CASQVGGSREKLFF
TRBV28	TRBJ1-4	.	.	TGTGCCAGCAGTCCGCCCTTAAGAAGGGGTGAAAAACTGTTTTTT	CASSPPLRRGEKLFF
TRBV11-3	TRBJ2-3	.	once	TGTGCCAGCAGCTTAGATTCCGGGACCACAGATACGCAGTATTTT	CASSLDSGTTDTQYF
TRBV29-1	TRBJ1-1	.	.	TGCAGCGTTGAAGAGAGTCCGGGGAACACTGAAGCTTTCTTT	CSVEESPGNTEAFF
TRBV6-5	TRBJ1-2	.	few	TGTGCCAGCAGTCCTATTACCTCCTACTATGGCTACACCTTC	CASSPITSYYGYTF
TRBV7-2	TRBJ1-2	.	.	TGTGCCAGCAGTCCAACGGGGGTTAACTATGGCTACACCTTC	CASSPTGVNYGYTF
TRBV27	TRBJ1-6	.	.	TGTGCCAGCAGTCCCAGCGGGTCCTATAATTCACCCCTCCACTTT	CASSPSGSYNSPLHF
TRBV7-2	TRBJ1-5	.	.	TGTGCCAGCAGCTATGGGGGTTCGAGTCAGCCCCAGCATTTT	CASSYGGSSQPQHF
TRBV7-9	TRBJ1-4	TRBD1	.	TGTGCCAGCAGCTTAGTGACAGGGGGTAATGAAAAACTGTTTTTT	CASSLVTGGNEKLFF
TRBV6-2/TRBV6-3	TRBJ1-2	.	.	TGTGCCAGCAGCCAGGACAGCCCTAACTATGGCTACACCTTC	CASSQDSPNYGYTF
TRBV5-6	TRBJ1-5	TRBD1	.	TGTGCCAGCAGCTCCGGGACAGGGAATCAGCCCCAGCATTTT	CASSSGTGNQPQHF
TRBV3-1/TRBV3-2	TRBJ1-2	.	.	TGTGCCAGCAGCCAAGAGGGTACTCTGGGCTTTCTCTATGGCTACACCTTC	CASSQEGTLGFLYGYTF
TRBV14	TRBJ1-1	TRBD1	once	TGTGCCAGCAGCTATGACAGGGGTACTGAAGCTTTCTTT	CASSYDRGTEAFF
TRBV30	TRBJ1-1	.	.	TGTGCCTGGAGCCTGGGTCAGGGTTGGGGCACTGAAGCTTTCTTT	CAWSLGQGWGTEAFF